This entry describes one TCR beta chain. The antigen is undetermined. This specimen includes other DNA sequences encoding the same CDR3. This sample is part of a study of cytomegalovirus exposure and HLA in healthy donors. Study findings and constraints: Generally TCR sequences proved uncommon, though certain public TCRs appeared in numerous donors.

Primers: 60 Vbeta forward and 13 Jbeta reverse. Repertoires were generated with immunoSEQ multiplex PCR, while TCRdb's copy carries only in-frame clones and drops some. The sample has more than 95,000 clones, around three quarters seen once. V gave up 6 bases and J gave up 4 bases; unmatched junction bases: 7. This CDR3 is built from 15 residues. Germline CDR1 is MGHRA and CDR2 is YSYEKL. The sample consisted of PBMCs. The clonotype originates from a woman between 18 and 29 years old in good health and CMV-seropositive. This chain connects TRBV4-1 to TRBJ2-5, with 11 bases aligning to TRBD2. CDR3 region: CASSKAGTSGETQYF. The CDR3 DNA reads as TGCGCCAGCAGTAAAGCCGGGACTAGCGGAGAGACCCAGTACTTC.